In this sample, the clone carrying this TCR beta chain turned up many times. The V gene lost 7 bases and the J gene lost 9 bases, with 16 bases spanning the gap. CDR1 is MNHNS and CDR2 is SASEGT in the germline V gene. The CDR3 loop spans 14 amino acids. In patients aged 18 to 65, hyperthyroidism was newly diagnosed, with duration under 2 months. From RNA transcripts, TCR beta CDR3 regions were amplified. With the HTBI primer set, the TCR CDR3 went through a first round of RT-PCR. Using its own MiXCR run on the multiplex PCR reads, TCRdb lists one record per CDR3 protein. The repertoire consists of hundreds of thousands of distinct CDR3 sequences, with around 14% occurring once and the leading ten covering 9.2%. The sample originates from a study of T cells in Graves' hyperthyroidism and ophthalmopathy.

This sequence joins TRBV6-1 and TRBJ1-6; TRBD1 is a possible D gene (5 bases). Sequences were obtained from blood. The TCR comes from a woman between 18 and 29 years old with Graves' hyperthyroidism. This CDR3 reads CASTAEAGISPLHF. The CDR3, as DNA: TGTGCCAGCACCGCCGAGGCAGGGATTTCACCCCTCCACTTT.